This T cell receptor (beta chain) was documented in a study of T-cell reconstitution after alpha-beta-depleted transplantation in children (dated by TCRdb to the mid-2010s). Context from the whole study: T-cell immune reconstitution after TCRalphabeta/CD19-depleted allogeneic hematopoietic cell transplantation in children was quantitatively tracked in the study by means of TCR repertoire profiling. Paper-wide results and their limitations: Over subsequent months, a decline in hyperexpanded clone frequencies was noted, and after one year, T-cell counts and TCRbeta diversity were mostly ascribed to newly produced T cells. In some patients, the high TCRbeta diversity seen at day 60 was put down to recipient T cells and intrathymic progenitors that had survived conditioning. About two months after transplant, the apparently early recovery of alphabetaT-cell counts reportedly depended on just several hundred clones that had expanded rapidly and came from non-depleted graft cells.

This specimen's treatment or condition label, per the study, means: allogeneic hematopoietic cell transplantation with graft depleted of TCRalphabeta T cells and CD19 B cells. Transplant recipients were children who received TCRalphabeta/CD19-depleted allogeneic hematopoietic cell grafts. This clonotype was observed a handful of times. The antigen it binds to is not known. No much larger clone is present one base from it, and per-base qualities are unavailable. Library preparation was by PCR. Sequencing was performed on an Illumina HiSeq 2500. Molecular barcoding was employed in the preparation of TCR libraries, with unique molecular identifiers being used to normalize TCRbeta repertoire quantification. Clones were called with MiXCR by TCRdb after fastp trimmed the public reads at Q25, and only in-frame beta chains were retained. Identical CDR3 protein sequences are pooled into one entry, listed with their most common genes and DNA. In this sample the table shows hundreds of thousands of distinct CDR3 sequences, about an eighth of which occur a single time. About 0.77% of the sample lies in the top ten.

CDR1 and CDR2 (MDHEN, SYDVKM) derive from the germline V gene. The CDR3, cysteine through phenylalanine, is 14 amino acids long. This entry keeps only the CDR3 DNA: 42 bases, framed from base 1. The junction shows trimming of 7 bases on V and 2 bases on J, plus 15 bases between the germline ends. Specimen: PBMCs, collected before TCRalphabeta/CD19-depleted stem cell transplant. The source is a girl aged 2-10 years with congenital amegakaryocytic thrombocytopenia, due to receive a stem cell transplant. The chain was built from TRBV28 and TRBJ2-7; tentative D gene TRBD2, with 5 bases matching. The nucleotide sequence reads TGTGCCAGCACCGTAGCGACTCGTACCTACGAGCAGTACTTC. Its protein is CASTVATRTYEQYF.